Listed here are 7 T cell receptor beta chains from one sample, sequenced in a study of T-cell reconstitution after alpha-beta-depleted transplantation in children. Construction of the TCRbeta library involved unique molecular identifiers. TCRdb re-called the PCR reads through MiXCR, storing one row per CDR3 protein. The data show 600,000 to 700,000 distinct CDR3 sequences, around a sixth seen once. The sample was PBMCs from the stem cell graft donor, taken from the stem cell graft. The receptor set was obtained from a human donor who donated a stem cell graft to a child with acute myeloid leukemia.

This clonotype was seen repeatedly, ten times or more. V is TRBV11-2 and J is TRBJ2-6; either TRBD1 or TRBD2 may supply D (5 bases each). CDR1 and CDR2 (germline): SGHAT, FQNNGV. This CDR3 has 18 residues. The V end lost 2 bases, the J end lost 0 bases, and 14 bases lay between the germline ends. DNA for the CDR3: TGTGCCAGCAGCTTAAGGGGACGCCAGAGCTCTGGGGCCAACGTCCTGACTTTC. Amino acids: CASSLRGRQSSGANVLTF.

The chain joins TRBV11-2 to TRBJ2-1; 14 bases are a match to TRBD2. This CDR3 region has 16 residues. With V trimmed by 5 bases and J by 7 bases, 7 bases remained unmatched. Germline CDR1 SGHAT, CDR2 FQNNGV. The CDR3 DNA reads as TGTGCCAGCAGCCGGACTAGCGGGGGGCTATGGAATGAGCAGTTCTTC. This translates into CASSRTSGGLWNEQFF.

The sample holds many counts of this clonotype. V gene TRBV12-3 or TRBV12-4 combines with J gene TRBJ2-1; no firm D call. The length of the CDR3 is 13 residues. V gave up 4 bases and J gave up 3 bases, with 7 bases separating them. Here the CDR3 DNA reads TGTGCCAGCAGTTCGGTCGGCTACAATGAGCAGTTCTTC. Amino acids: CASSSVGYNEQFF.

This clonotype was counted at least ten times. V is TRBV7-9 and J is TRBJ2-1; D call uncertain. V gave up 5 bases and J gave up 0 bases, with 14 bases separating them. This CDR3 region has 16 residues. Per germline, CDR1 SEHNR and CDR2 FQNEAQ (reference sequence). CDR3 protein: CASSPGLGSSYNEQFF. CDR3 nucleotides: TGTGCCAGCAGCCCTGGTCTGGGAAGCTCCTACAATGAGCAGTTCTTC.

In its sample, this clonotype was seen many times. The chain carries TRBV5-1 and TRBJ2-1; 7 bases map to TRBD2. Per germline, CDR1 SGHRS and CDR2 YFSETQ. Trimming removed 0 bases from V and 3 bases from J; junction bases left unmatched: 3. The CDR3 is made up of 15 amino acids. In nucleotides, the CDR3 is TGCGCCAGCAGCTTGGCGGGGGGTAACTACAATGAGCAGTTCTTC. Translating it yields CASSLAGGNYNEQFF.

This clonotype was observed many times. The chain is built from TRBV12-3 or TRBV12-4 and TRBJ2-1; D is possibly TRBD2 (5 bases). Deletions cut 1 base from V and 6 bases from J, with 10 bases between. This CDR3 has 14 residues. The CDR3: CASSLVPGSNEQFF. The CDR3 DNA sequence: TGTGCCAGCAGTTTAGTCCCGGGATCCAATGAGCAGTTCTTC.

The V gene is TRBV19, the J gene TRBJ1-4; TRBD1 agrees at 9 bases. Per germline, CDR1 LNHDA and CDR2 SQIVND (reference sequence). V gave up 6 bases and J gave up 11 bases; unmatched junction bases: 13. There are 15 residues in the CDR3. CDR3 in amino acids: CASSRAGQGALKLFF. The CDR3 coding sequence is TGTGCCAGTAGCCGGGCGGGACAGGGAGCCCTTAAACTGTTTTTT.